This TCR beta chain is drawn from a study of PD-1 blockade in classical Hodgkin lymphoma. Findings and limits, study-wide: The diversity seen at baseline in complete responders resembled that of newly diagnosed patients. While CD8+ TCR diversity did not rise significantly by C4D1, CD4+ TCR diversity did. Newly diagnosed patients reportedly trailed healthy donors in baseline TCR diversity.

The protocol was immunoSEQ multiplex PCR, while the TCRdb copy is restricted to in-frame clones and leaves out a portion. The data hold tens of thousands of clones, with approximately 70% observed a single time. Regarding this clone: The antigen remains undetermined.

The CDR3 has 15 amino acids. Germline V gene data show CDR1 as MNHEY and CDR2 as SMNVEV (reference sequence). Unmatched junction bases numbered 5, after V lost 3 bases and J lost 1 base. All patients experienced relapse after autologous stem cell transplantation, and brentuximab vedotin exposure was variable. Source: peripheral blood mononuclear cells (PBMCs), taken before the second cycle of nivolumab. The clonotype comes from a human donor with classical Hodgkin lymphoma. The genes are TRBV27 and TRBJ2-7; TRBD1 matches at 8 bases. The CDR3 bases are TGTGCCAGCAGTTTGTCCCAGGGGGCGTCCTACGAGCAGTACTTC. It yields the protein CASSLSQGASYEQYF.